This T cell receptor beta chain was recorded in a study of T cell responses to AZD1222 COVID-19 vaccine. Method: immunoSEQ multiplex PCR; TCRdb's copy keeps in-frame clones and lacks some. The sample carries about 170,000 clones, 80% to 95% recorded once. Findings and caveats of the study: Donors were chiefly white British, with a greater number of females, and clonal diversity was perhaps underestimated. Spike-spanning, vaccine-associated CD4 TCRs were dominant at 160-218 and 743-854.

To note about this clone: Its matching antigen is unknown.

Germline values: CDR1 SGHNT, CDR2 YYREEE (reference sequence). The J segment lost 4 bases and the V segment lost 4 bases, leaving 10 bases of the junction unmatched. CDR3 length: 16 residues. This TCR was sampled from an adult in good health. This chain uses TRBV5-4 with TRBJ2-1, with 8 positions matching TRBD2. The sample consisted of peripheral blood, taken on day 0 of AZD1222 vaccination. The CDR3 protein is CASSPRGTRAYNEQFF. CDR3 sequence (DNA): TGTGCCAGCAGCCCGCGTGGGACTAGAGCATACAATGAGCAGTTCTTC.